This entry is about one T cell receptor beta chain. These data originate in a study of T cell changes during pregnancy in multiple sclerosis. The CDR3 sequence is 19 residues long. Germline V gene data show CDR1 as LNHNV and CDR2 as YYDKDF (reference sequence). Trimming shortened V by 1 base and J by 0 bases, and 16 bases separated the two germline ends. Sequenced by immunoSEQ multiplex PCR; TCRdb stores in-frame clones only, minus some. The table shows tens of thousands of clones, with approximately 90% occurring only once. The sequence was collected from a female donor with multiple sclerosis, enrolled in a pregnancy study. Sequenced here: CD4+ T cells from peripheral blood mononuclear cells, sampled before pregnancy. The chain joins TRBV15 to TRBJ2-6, with D maybe TRBD2 (5 bases). CDR3 loop: CATSRAGGRLGSGANVLTF. The CDR3 coding sequence is TGTGCCACCAGCAGAGCAGGAGGACGGCTCGGCTCTGGGGCCAACGTCCTGACTTTC.